The entry that follows covers one T cell receptor beta chain sequence. The germline V gene encodes CDR1 LNHDA and CDR2 SQIVND (reference sequence). CDR3 length: 15 residues. V lost 6 bases, J lost 0 bases, and 12 bases lay in between. Sequenced by immunoSEQ multiplex PCR; TCRdb stores in-frame clones only, minus some. Counted here are 30,000 to 40,000 clones, around 90% occurring once; the ten biggest clones make up 5% to 6%. These data belong to a study of T cell changes during pregnancy in multiple sclerosis. The sample in question was CD8+ T cells from peripheral blood mononuclear cells, obtained in the first trimester of pregnancy. The rearrangement joins TRBV19 to TRBJ1-3, with D perhaps TRBD1 (5 bases). This TCR came from a female donor with multiple sclerosis, enrolled in a pregnancy study. This chain's CDR3 is CASSPDSSSGNTIYF. The CDR3 DNA reads TGTGCCAGTAGCCCAGACAGCTCCTCTGGAAACACCATATATTTT.